Below, 18 T cell receptor beta chains from the same sample are listed, as sequenced in a study of blood T cells in healthy people across ages. A sample-barcoded 5' primer and a J-beta primer mix were used in a second PCR of roughly 6 to 11 cycles. In TCRdb, the 5' RACE reads were re-called with MiXCR into one record per CDR3 protein. This table holds 650,000 to 800,000 distinct CDR3 sequences, 44% found once. Sequenced sample: blood. The receptors were gathered from a man between 60 and 70 years old in good health.

Notes on this clonotype: With a much larger clone just one base away, this may be a read error. The rearrangement joins TRBV20-1 to TRBJ2-6; D perhaps matches TRBD2 (6 bases). Trimming left V 3 bases short and J 0 bases short, with 12 bases between. Germline V lookup: CDR1 DFQATT, CDR2 SNEGSKA (reference sequence). CDR3 size: 16 residues. CDR3 in DNA: TGCAGTGCTAGTGGCGGGGAGGACTCTGGGGCCAACGTCCTGACTTTC. This gives the protein CSASGGEDSGANVLTF.

The chain links TRBV4-1 to TRBJ2-4; 9 bases are shared with TRBD1. The J call may be mistaken, given a closer DNA end match to TRBJ2-7. In germline, CDR1 is MGHRA, CDR2 YSYEKL. There are 15 residues in the CDR3. The CDR3: CASSQATGGPYEQYF. CDR3 DNA: TGCGCCAGCAGCCAAGCGACAGGGGGTCCCTACGAGCAGTACTTC.

The J gene is TRBJ2-3, the V gene TRBV20-1; D possibly corresponds to TRBD1 (6 bases). From germline, CDR1 is DFQATT and CDR2 SNEGSKA (reference sequence). V gave up 4 bases and J gave up 0 bases, with 20 bases separating them. The CDR3 spans 17 residues. The CDR3 coding sequence is TGCAGTGCTACGGGACAACCAACCTCCTCTAGCACAGATACGCAGTATTTT. Protein sequence: CSATGQPTSSSTDTQYF.

Comments on this clonotype: At one boundary the junction diverges from the germline segment, which might be a read error. J is TRBJ2-3 and V is TRBV6-2 or TRBV6-3; TRBD2 matches 10 bases. This CDR3 spans 17 amino acids. Germline CDR1 and CDR2: MNHEY and SVGEGT. CDR3 nucleotides: TGTGTCAGCAGGCCCACTGGCACCGGGACTAGCGCAGATACGCAGTATTTT. Protein product: CVSRPTGTGTSADTQYF.

The genes are TRBV20-1 and TRBJ1-2; D uncertain. This CDR3 spans 13 amino acids. In germline, CDR1 is DFQATT, CDR2 SNEGSKA (reference sequence). V lost 4 bases, J lost 6 bases, and 15 bases lay in between. Here the CDR3 reads CSAIRPDEDGYTF. The CDR3 DNA reads as TGCAGTGCTATTCGCCCCGACGAGGATGGCTACACCTTC.

The rearrangement uses TRBV5-1 and TRBJ2-1, with D tentatively TRBD2 (6 bases). The CDR3 consists of 14 residues. Germline assignment: CDR1 SGHRS and CDR2 YFSETQ. Trimming removed 3 bases at V and 10 bases at J, with 17 bases between. CDR3 in amino acids: CASSSGPPSGEQFF. The CDR3 DNA is TGCGCCAGCAGCTCCGGGCCCCCAAGCGGGGAGCAGTTCTTC.

This clonotype was detected a few times. The gene calls are TRBV5-1 and TRBJ2-7, with 7 bases matching TRBD1. Germline CDR1 SGHRS, CDR2 YFSETQ. J lost 2 bases, V lost 0 bases, and 5 bases had no gene match. This CDR3 is 15 amino acids long. CDR3 DNA sequence: TGCGCCAGCAGCTTGGAGGTTGACAGGGCCTACGAGCAGTACTTC. Translated, it gives CASSLEVDRAYEQYF.

This clonotype occurred once. The rearrangement links TRBV3-1 to TRBJ2-7; D call uncertain. CDR3 length equals 17 residues. Germline V gives CDR1 LGHDT, CDR2 YNNKEL (reference sequence). The V end was cut by 3 bases, the J end by 7 bases, with 25 bases between. The CDR3 sequence is CASSQGPGTTVGDEQYF. CDR3 nucleotides: TGTGCCAGCAGCCAGGGTCCGGGTACTACCGTTGGTGATGAGCAGTACTTC.

The genes are TRBV12-3 or TRBV12-4 and TRBJ1-2; D is unclear. The length of the CDR3 is 12 residues. V lost 3 bases and J lost 7, with 9 bases in between. The DNA for the CDR3 is TGTGCCAGCAGTTTCGGTTTAAGTGGCTACACCTTC. It encodes CASSFGLSGYTF.

This chain connects TRBV28 to TRBJ2-7, with 8 bases aligning to TRBD1. Germline CDR1 reads MDHEN; CDR2 reads SYDVKM. V lost 4 bases, J lost 7 bases, and 12 bases stayed unmatched. CDR3 length equals 15 residues. CDR3 protein: CASSSGQGTPEEQYF. The CDR3 nucleotides read TGTGCCAGCAGTTCCGGACAGGGCACCCCTGAGGAGCAGTACTTC.

V and J are TRBV7-2 and TRBJ1-2, with D possibly matching TRBD1 (5 bases). CDR1 is SGHTA, CDR2 FQGNSA, per germline. The V gene lost 4 bases and the J gene lost 0 bases, with 12 bases spanning the gap. The CDR3 runs 15 residues. CDR3 DNA: TGTGCCAGCAGCTCCCCAGGGATACCTAACTATGGCTACACCTTC. This translates into CASSSPGIPNYGYTF.

V usage is TRBV6-6 and J usage is TRBJ1-2; 9 bases fit TRBD1. The V and J ends lost 5 bases and 8 bases, in that order; junction bases with no gene match: 9. This CDR3 contains 14 residues. CDR1 MNHNY and CDR2 SVGAGI come from the germline V gene (reference sequence). The CDR3 bases are TGTGCCAGCAGTCCCACGGGACAGGGTACCGGCTACACCTTC. As protein: CASSPTGQGTGYTF.

The V gene is TRBV5-1, the J gene TRBJ2-3; D is ambiguous. Trimming took off 1 base at V and 3 bases at J, with 9 bases between the two ends. CDR1 and CDR2 (germline): SGHRS, YFSETQ. CDR3 length: 14 amino acids. This chain's CDR3 is CASSLRPMTDTQYF. Here the CDR3 DNA reads TGCGCCAGCAGCTTGAGGCCCATGACAGATACGCAGTATTTT.

The V and J genes are TRBV4-1 and TRBJ2-1; tentatively, D is TRBD1 (6 bases). The V end was cut by 3 bases, the J end by 2 bases, with 14 bases between. Germline assignment: CDR1 MGHRA and CDR2 YSYEKL. This CDR3 has 16 residues. The CDR3 DNA is TGCGCCAGCAGCCATGCCCAGGGGATACCCTACAATGAGCAGTTCTTC. It specifies CASSHAQGIPYNEQFF.

The V gene is TRBV6-1, the J gene TRBJ1-5; D might be TRBD1 (5 bases). The germline V gene encodes CDR1 MNHNS and CDR2 SASEGT. With 9 bases removed from V and 7 bases from J, the gap between germline ends came to 19 bases. This CDR3 spans 14 amino acids. CDR3 sequence reads: CASSWIRAGQPQHF. The CDR3 DNA reads as TGTGCCAGTAGCTGGATCAGGGCAGGGCAGCCCCAGCATTTT.

This rearrangement joins TRBV7-2 to TRBJ2-3; TRBD2 is a possible D gene (6 bases). The CDR3 has 18 amino acids. Trimming took off 5 bases at V and 0 bases at J, with 21 bases between the two ends. Germline V CDR1 and CDR2: SGHTA, FQGNSA. Here the CDR3 reads CASSLNALAWGSTDTQYF. In DNA form, the CDR3 reads TGTGCCAGCAGCCTTAACGCTCTAGCGTGGGGAAGCACAGATACGCAGTATTTT.

The V gene is TRBV2, the J gene TRBJ2-7; 12 bases match TRBD2. CDR1 and CDR2 from the germline V gene are SNHLY and FYNNEI. This CDR3 contains 17 residues. J was trimmed by 0 bases and V by 6 bases; bases with no gene match: 9. The CDR3 here is CASRGAGLAGNSYEQYF. CDR3 DNA sequence: TGTGCCAGCAGGGGGGCTGGACTAGCGGGGAACTCCTACGAGCAGTACTTC.

This clonotype has more than one count but fewer than ten. The chain employs TRBV12-3 or TRBV12-4 and TRBJ2-5, with a tentative D call TRBD2 (5 bases). This CDR3 comprises 15 residues. The V end lost 0 bases, the J end lost 1 base, and 9 bases lay between the germline ends. The CDR3, as DNA: TGTGCCAGCAGTTTAGCAGGACTGGGCCAAGAGACCCAGTACTTC. It codes for CASSLAGLGQETQYF.